Listed here are 26 T cell receptor beta chains from one sample, sequenced in a study of cytomegalovirus exposure and HLA in healthy donors. Sequencing used immunoSEQ multiplex PCR; TCRdb keeps in-frame clones, though not all of them. The table includes approximately 150,000 clones, around 90% detected once. Sequenced sample: PBMCs. These receptors were taken from a young man in good health and CMV-seropositive.

This clone has a single count. The V gene is TRBV30, the J gene TRBJ2-7, with D perhaps TRBD2 (5 bases). Germline V gives CDR1 GTSNPN, CDR2 SVGIG (reference sequence). Deletions cut 8 bases from V and 4 bases from J, with 21 bases between. The length of the CDR3 is 14 residues. CDR3 in amino acids: CALTATGKTYEQYF. CDR3 nucleotides: TGTGCCCTTACTGCGACGGGAAAAACGTACGAGCAGTACTTC.

V gene TRBV5-6 combines with J gene TRBJ1-1; D perhaps matches TRBD1 (5 bases). The CDR3 loop spans 15 amino acids. Trimming stripped 0 bases from V and 1 base from J, with 10 bases between. In germline, CDR1 is SGHDT, CDR2 YYEEEE. CDR3 nucleotides: TGTGCCAGCAGCTTGGTTCACAGGACGAACACTGAAGCTTTCTTT. Its translation is CASSLVHRTNTEAFF.

The chain carries TRBV19 and TRBJ1-5; a possible D gene is TRBD1 (6 bases). Looked up from germline, CDR1 is LNHDA and CDR2 is SQIVND (reference sequence). The V end was cut by 7 bases, the J end by 2 bases, with 18 bases between. The CDR3 runs 16 residues. The CDR3 reads CASIVSSGAGNQPQHF. DNA for the CDR3: TGTGCCAGTATCGTATCCTCAGGGGCAGGCAATCAGCCCCAGCATTTT.

The gene calls are TRBV9 and TRBJ1-1; D is undetermined. Germline-derived CDR1 and CDR2 are SGDLS and YYNGEE. The CDR3 is 15 amino acids. The V and J ends lost 0 bases and 3 bases respectively, with 12 bases between them. The CDR3 DNA reads TGTGCCAGCAGCGTAGCTTCTTCGCCGGACACTGAAGCTTTCTTT. Protein sequence: CASSVASSPDTEAFF.

V gene TRBV5-5 combines with J gene TRBJ1-2, with 7 bases matching TRBD1. CDR3 length equals 15 residues. After removal of 4 bases from V and 0 bases from J, the junction contained 6 bases not matched to a gene. Germline loops: CDR1 SGHKS, CDR2 YYEKEE (reference sequence). Here the CDR3 DNA reads TGTGCCAGCAGCCCCGGGACAGCCTCTAACTATGGCTACACCTTC. Amino acids: CASSPGTASNYGYTF.

The rearrangement joins TRBV7-9 to TRBJ2-1, with D unresolved. Trimming took off 8 bases at V and 6 bases at J, with 11 bases between the two ends. The CDR3 sequence is 12 residues long. Germline CDR1 reads SEHNR; CDR2 reads FQNEAQ (reference sequence). CDR3 amino acids: CASGLQLNEQFF. The CDR3 region has the DNA TGTGCCAGCGGTCTACAGCTCAATGAGCAGTTCTTC.

The V call is TRBV5-1, the J call TRBJ2-3; D may be TRBD2 (6 bases). V lost 5 bases and J lost 6, with 16 bases in between. Germline-derived CDR1 and CDR2 are SGHRS and YFSETQ. The CDR3 contains 14 residues. CDR3 residues: CASRRDFPGDTQYF. For the CDR3, the DNA is TGCGCCAGCAGGCGGGACTTCCCTGGGGATACGCAGTATTTT.

This clone was detected a few times. CDR3 DNA sequence: TGTGCCAGCAGTCCCGAGGGCCCCTGGACTGAAGCTTTCTTT. The encoded protein is CASSPEGPWTEAFF. This chain uses TRBV13 with TRBJ1-1; no definite D call. CDR3 length equals 14 residues. The germline V gene has CDR1 PRHDT and CDR2 FYEKMQ (reference sequence). V dropped 6 bases and J dropped 5 bases, with 16 bases sitting between them. Full variable domain (outside the CDR3, taken from reference TRBV13 and TRBJ1-1): AAGVIQSPRHLIKEKRETATLKCYPIPRHDTVYWYQQGPGQDPQFLISFYEKMQSDKGSIPDRFSAQQFSDYHSELNMSSLELGDSALYFCASSPEGPWTEAFFGQGTRLTVV.

CDR3 DNA sequence: TGTGCCAGCAGCTTTGTCCCGGGACAGAGCGAAGCTTTCTTT. Encoded protein: CASSFVPGQSEAFF. The chain links TRBV6-5 to TRBJ1-1; 7 bases match TRBD1. Germline lookup yields CDR1 MNHEY and CDR2 SVGAGI. This CDR3 is 14 amino acids long. Trimming at V came to 6 bases and at J to 8 bases, leaving 12 bases not matched to a gene.

The chain is built from TRBV27 and TRBJ2-7, with TRBD1 matching over 7 bases. The CDR3 runs 15 residues. Germline assignment: CDR1 MNHEY and CDR2 SMNVEV (reference sequence). V gave up 4 bases and J gave up 0 bases; unmatched junction bases: 6. Here the CDR3 DNA reads TGTGCCAGCAGTTCTGCCACAGGGGCCTCCTACGAGCAGTACTTC. Translated: CASSSATGASYEQYF.

The CDR3 DNA reads as TGTGCCAGCAGTTCCGGCGGACAGTCTAACTATGGCTACACCTTC. This encodes CASSSGGQSNYGYTF. The genes are TRBV28 and TRBJ1-2; tentatively, D is TRBD1 (6 bases). V shed 4 bases and J shed 0 bases, with 12 bases lying between them. Germline lookup yields CDR1 MDHEN and CDR2 SYDVKM. CDR3 length: 15 residues.

The chain is built from TRBV7-2 and TRBJ1-5; 8 nucleotides match TRBD1. V trimming: 4 bases; J trimming: 7 bases; junction bases outside the gene matches: 9. The CDR3 length is 15 residues. CDR1 is SGHTA and CDR2 is FQGNSA in the germline V gene. CDR3 bases: TGTGCCAGCAGCTGGAGGGCAGGGGGCGGGCAGCCCCAGCATTTT. This codes for CASSWRAGGGQPQHF.

The chain combines TRBV2 with TRBJ2-4; D is unclear. Per the germline V gene, CDR1 is SNHLY and CDR2 is FYNNEI. The CDR3 extends over 11 amino acids. V gave up 8 bases and J gave up 7 bases, with 9 bases separating them. CDR3 amino acids: CASGGRNIQYF. CDR3 DNA: TGTGCCAGCGGTGGCAGGAACATTCAGTACTTC.

V gene TRBV7-9 combines with J gene TRBJ2-2; D remains ambiguous. This CDR3 spans 15 amino acids. CDR1 SEHNR and CDR2 FQNEAQ come from the germline V gene (reference sequence). V dropped 6 bases and J dropped 6 bases, with 17 bases sitting between them. CDR3 nucleotides: TGTGCCAGCAGTAAAATAGTCCCAAGTTCCGGGGAGCTGTTTTTT. It yields the protein CASSKIVPSSGELFF.

This chain connects TRBV18 to TRBJ1-4; unclear D gene. V was clipped by 6 bases and J by 0 bases, with 11 bases between them. The length of the CDR3 is 15 residues. The germline gives CDR1 KGHSH, CDR2 LQKENI. CDR3 DNA: TGTGCCAGCTCCCGTTCAGTTTCAACTAATGAAAAACTGTTTTTT. Protein sequence: CASSRSVSTNEKLFF.

The chain couples TRBV6-5 to TRBJ2-3, with D tentatively TRBD2 (7 bases). V was clipped by 6 bases and J by 2 bases, with 15 bases between them. The CDR3 runs to 15 residues. Germline CDR1 and CDR2: MNHEY and SVGAGI. DNA of the CDR3: TGTGCCAGCAGACTCAAGGGGGGGTTCACAGATACGCAGTATTTT. This sequence encodes CASRLKGGFTDTQYF.

As concerns this clone: Other DNA sequences in this sample translate to the same CDR3. This chain uses TRBV30 with TRBJ1-3; D is uncertain. V lost 0 bases and J 4 bases, leaving 7 bases between the germline ends. The germline V gene encodes CDR1 GTSNPN and CDR2 SVGIG (reference sequence). The CDR3 runs to 13 residues. CDR3 region: CAWSVGGGNTIYF. The CDR3 DNA follows: TGTGCCTGGAGTGTTGGAGGAGGAAACACCATATATTTT.

The gene calls are TRBV5-1 and TRBJ2-7; unclear D gene. The CDR3 totals 14 residues. From germline, CDR1 is SGHRS and CDR2 YFSETQ. V lost 2 bases, J lost 0 bases, and 9 bases lay in between. The CDR3 bases are TGCGCCAGCAGCTTCCCTGAGAGCTCCTACGAGCAGTACTTC. Its protein is CASSFPESSYEQYF.

The CDR3 sequence is CASSMDSRNTGELFF. As DNA, the CDR3 is TGTGCCAGCAGCATGGACAGTCGGAACACCGGGGAGCTGTTTTTT. The V and J genes are TRBV7-9 and TRBJ2-2; weak D call: TRBD1 (6 bases). Germline-derived CDR1 and CDR2 are SEHNR and FQNEAQ (reference sequence). The CDR3 is made up of 15 amino acids. Trimming stripped 5 bases from V and 1 base from J, with 11 bases between.

CDR3 bases: TGTGCCAGCAGCCAAGAGACTAGCGGGGGGCTGGCCGAGCAGTACTTC. It is translated as CASSQETSGGLAEQYF. The chain links TRBV4-2 to TRBJ2-7; 13 bases fit TRBD2. Germline lookup yields CDR1 LGHNA and CDR2 YNFKEQ. There are 16 residues in the CDR3. The V and J ends lost 0 bases and 6 bases, in that order; junction bases with no gene match: 5.

The chain employs TRBV5-1 and TRBJ2-3, with 7 nucleotides matching TRBD1. CDR1 and CDR2 (germline): SGHRS, YFSETQ. CDR3 length: 14 residues. V lost 4 bases, J lost 1 base, and 3 bases stayed unmatched. In nucleotides, the CDR3 is TGCGCCAGCAGCACCGGACAGGGCACAGATACGCAGTATTTT. It codes for CASSTGQGTDTQYF.

The CDR3 is CASSRSTFEQFF. The CDR3 DNA reads TGTGCCAGTAGTCGGTCCACCTTCGAGCAGTTCTTC. This chain links TRBV19 with TRBJ2-1; unclear D gene. CDR1 is LNHDA and CDR2 is SQIVND in the germline V gene (reference sequence). Trimming shortened V by 5 bases and J by 10 bases, and 12 bases separated the two germline ends. The CDR3 runs to 12 residues.

V and J are TRBV6-5 and TRBJ2-7, with TRBD2 matching 11 bases. This CDR3 contains 16 residues. V dropped 0 bases and J dropped 3; count of bases not matched to a gene: 4. The germline CDR1 and CDR2 sequences are MNHEY and SVGAGI. In nucleotides, the CDR3 is TGTGCCAGCAGTTACTCGACTAGCGGGGTTGACTACGAGCAGTACTTC. Translation: CASSYSTSGVDYEQYF.

The table lists this clone with a count of one. This chain connects TRBV19 to TRBJ1-4; D is unclear. The CDR3 sequence is 13 residues long. The V and J ends lost 6 bases and 7 bases respectively, with 12 bases between them. Looked up from germline, CDR1 is LNHDA and CDR2 is SQIVND (reference sequence). The CDR3 reads CASRDELLEKLFF. The DNA of the CDR3 is TGTGCCAGTAGAGATGAGCTCCTTGAAAAACTGTTTTTT.

The rearrangement links TRBV11-2 to TRBJ2-1, with D tentatively TRBD1 (5 bases). The CDR3 totals 14 residues. Trimming shortened V by 5 bases and J by 7 bases, and 15 bases separated the two germline ends. Germline CDR1 is SGHAT and CDR2 is FQNNGV. The CDR3 here is CASSNGNRGNEQFF. CDR3 nucleotides: TGTGCCAGCAGCAACGGTAATAGGGGAAATGAGCAGTTCTTC.

This clone was detected only once. This chain connects TRBV5-1 to TRBJ1-2; the D gene is possibly TRBD1 (6 bases). Germline CDR1 SGHRS, CDR2 YFSETQ. V was cut by 3 bases and J by 3 bases, with 21 bases left in between. This CDR3 has 17 amino acids. CDR3 region: CASSSSYTLDRHYGYTF. For the CDR3, the DNA is TGCGCCAGCAGCTCGAGCTATACACTCGACAGGCACTATGGCTACACCTTC.